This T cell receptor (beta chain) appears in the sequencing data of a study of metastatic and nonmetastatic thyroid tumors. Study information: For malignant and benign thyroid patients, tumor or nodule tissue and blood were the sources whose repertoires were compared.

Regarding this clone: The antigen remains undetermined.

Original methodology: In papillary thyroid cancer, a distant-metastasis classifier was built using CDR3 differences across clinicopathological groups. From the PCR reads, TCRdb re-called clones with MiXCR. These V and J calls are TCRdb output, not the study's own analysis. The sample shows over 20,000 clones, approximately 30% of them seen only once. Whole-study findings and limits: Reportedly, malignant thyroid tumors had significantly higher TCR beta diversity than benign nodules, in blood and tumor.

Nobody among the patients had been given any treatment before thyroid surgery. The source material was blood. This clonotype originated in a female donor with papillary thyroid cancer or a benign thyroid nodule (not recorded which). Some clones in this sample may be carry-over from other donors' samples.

In nucleotides, the CDR3 is TGCAGCGTTCTCAGGGACTACAATGAGCAGTTCTTC. Translating gives CSVLRDYNEQFF. The chain has TRBV29-1 and TRBJ2-1, with TRBD1 as a possible D gene (5 bases). The V end was cut by 5 bases, the J end by 3 bases, with 8 bases between. CDR1 is SQVTM and CDR2 is ANQGSEA in the germline V gene. The CDR3 contains 12 residues.